This TCR beta chain was sequenced for a study of technical replicates of blood from a handful of donors. TCRdb's table, derived via immunoSEQ multiplex PCR, lists solely in-frame clones and lacks some. The sample lists over 50,000 clones, around 93% occurring once. The CDR3 has 12 amino acids. Germline V gene lookup returns CDR1 GTSNPN and CDR2 SVGIG (reference sequence). Unmatched junction bases numbered 5, after V lost 2 bases and J lost 10 bases. This receptor was identified in a human donor in good health. Some clones in this sample may be carry-over from other donors' samples. The rearrangement uses TRBV30 and TRBJ1-1; TRBD1 aligns across 9 bases. Sequencing input: PBMCs. This chain's CDR3 is CAWSTTGGRAFF. The DNA of the CDR3 is TGTGCCTGGAGTACAACAGGGGGCAGAGCTTTCTTT.